These T cell receptor beta chains were read from a single sample in a study of CD8 T cells in ankylosing spondylitis. MiXCR was run by TCRdb on the 5' RACE reads, yielding one entry per CDR3 protein. The sample has 200,000 to 300,000 distinct CDR3 sequences, 10% to 13% seen once; the top ten hold about 2.5%. The sample was blood, either unsorted or a sorted T cell fraction (not recorded which). The receptors stem from a male donor with ankylosing spondylitis or in good health (not recorded which). CDR3s include the opening cysteine and the closing phenylalanine or tryptophan. The D gene is left open where the match is weak. Expanded clones get a size class; other rows say once, few or many, or leave the size out.

TRBV5-1	many	.	TRBJ2-3	TGCGCCAGCAGCTCCCCTGGACAGCGCACAGATACGCAGTATTTT	CASSSPGQRTDTQYF
TRBV29-1	few	.	TRBJ2-7	TGCAGCGTTGTAGACGGAGAAAGGCAGTACTTC	CSVVDGERQYF
TRBV5-6	many	.	TRBJ2-7	TGTGCCAGCAGCTTGGGGCTAGCCGGGCACGAGCAGTACTTC	CASSLGLAGHEQYF
TRBV5-1	many	TRBD1	TRBJ2-2	TGCGCCAGCAGCCGCGGGACAGGGGGCCTCGCCGGCGGGGAGCTGTTTTTT	CASSRGTGGLAGGELFF
TRBV4-1	many	.	TRBJ2-5	TGCGCCAGCAGCCAAGAACCCAGGAATCCCCAAGAGACCCAGTACTTC	CASSQEPRNPQETQYF
TRBV6-2/TRBV6-3	many	.	TRBJ1-2	TGTGCCAGCAGTACCAGAGTTTTGGGCTACACCTTC	CASSTRVLGYTF
TRBV20-1	many	TRBD2	TRBJ2-5	TGCAGTGCTATAGGGACTAGCGGGAGGGCCGGGGAGACCCAGTACTTC	CSAIGTSGRAGETQYF
TRBV3-1	.	TRBD2	TRBJ2-7	TGTGCCAGCAGCCAAGATCGGCTAGCGGGGGGATCCTACGAGCAGTACTTC	CASSQDRLAGGSYEQYF
TRBV20-1	many	.	TRBJ2-7	TGCAGTGCTAGAGATAGCCACTACGAGCAGTACTTC	CSARDSHYEQYF
TRBV15	many	.	TRBJ2-2	TGTGCCACCAGCAGAGATCCCCCTCGGACGAACACCGGGGAGCTGTTTTTT	CATSRDPPRTNTGELFF
TRBV7-9	many	.	TRBJ1-2	TGTGCCAGCAGCCCTCGACAGGAGGCGTATGGCTACACCTTC	CASSPRQEAYGYTF
TRBV5-1	many	.	TRBJ1-3	TGCGCCAGCAGCTTAACAGGCTCGAAGGACACCATATATTTT	CASSLTGSKDTIYF
TRBV2	many	TRBD1	TRBJ1-5	TGTGCCAGCAGCGACAGGGGTCGGAATCAGCCCCAGCATTTT	CASSDRGRNQPQHF
TRBV20-1	few	.	TRBJ2-4	TGCAGTGCTAGTATGGCAGCGAGTGCCATTCAGTACTTC	CSASMAASAIQYF
TRBV7-9	.	.	TRBJ2-7	TGTGCCAGCAGCTCAGAGAGCAGGGCACCATTCTCCTACGAGCAGTACTTC	CASSSESRAPFSYEQYF
TRBV6-5	few	.	TRBJ2-1	TGTGCCAGCAGTTACGCCATAACGAGTGAGCAGTTCTTC	CASSYAITSEQFF
TRBV4-2	many	TRBD1	TRBJ2-1	TGTGCCAGCAGCCAAGGGGACAGGGCCGATGAGCAGTTCTTC	CASSQGDRADEQFF
TRBV6-1	.	TRBD1	TRBJ2-7	TGTGCCAGCATGGGGACAGGGTACTACGAGCAGTACTTC	CASMGTGYYEQYF
TRBV2	many	.	TRBJ2-7	TGTGCCAGCAGTGAAGAGTTATCCTACGAGCAGTACTTC	CASSEELSYEQYF
TRBV10-1	many	.	TRBJ2-2	TGCGCCAGCAGTGAGGGGGGTCCCGGGGAGCTGTTTTTT	CASSEGGPGELFF
TRBV5-1	many	TRBD1	TRBJ2-7	TGCGCCAGCAGCTTAGGGACAGGGATTTCCGAGCAGTACTTC	CASSLGTGISEQYF
TRBV7-7	few	TRBD2	TRBJ2-1	TGTGCCAGCAGTCCCGAGAGGGCTAGCGGGATCAATGAGCAGTTCTTC	CASSPERASGINEQFF
TRBV7-9	.	.	TRBJ2-1	TGTGCCAGCAGCTTAAAGGATAATGAGCAGTTCTTC	CASSLKDNEQFF
TRBV20-1	.	.	TRBJ2-5	TGCAGTGCTAGTGCCCAGGGGGAGACCCAGTACTTC	CSASAQGETQYF
TRBV12-3/TRBV12-4	many	.	TRBJ2-7	TGTGCCCGCCCAACAGGGCTTAGGCGCGAGCAGTACTTC	CARPTGLRREQYF
TRBV4-2	many	.	TRBJ2-3	TGTGCCAGCAGCCAAGATGGGAGCACAGATACGCAGTATTTT	CASSQDGSTDTQYF
TRBV20-1	many	.	TRBJ2-5	TGCAGTGCTAGGGATCTCGGCCAAGAGACCCAGTACTTC	CSARDLGQETQYF
TRBV5-1	many	.	TRBJ2-3	TGCGCCAGCAGCTCCCCCGGTTGGAGGGGGAACACAGATACGCAGTATTTT	CASSSPGWRGNTDTQYF
TRBV5-1	few	.	TRBJ2-5	TGCGCCAGCAGCTTGGTTGGGACACCCCAAGAGACCCAGTACTTC	CASSLVGTPQETQYF
TRBV27	many	.	TRBJ2-7	TGTGCCAGCAGTTTATCGGCCGTCAGAGACTCCTACGAGCAGTACTTC	CASSLSAVRDSYEQYF
TRBV20-1	.	TRBD2	TRBJ2-3	TGCAGTGTACTCGGGGGGGGAGTCGAGACAGATACGCAGTATTTT	CSVLGGGVETDTQYF
TRBV25-1	many	TRBD1	TRBJ1-6	TGTGCCAGCAGCCCAGGGGGCGTCAGCTCCTATAATTCACCCCTCCACTTT	CASSPGGVSSYNSPLHF
TRBV5-1	.	.	TRBJ1-2	TGCGCCAGCAGCTTGCCCAACGGAGGCTATGGCTACACCTTC	CASSLPNGGYGYTF
TRBV25-1	many	.	TRBJ2-7	TGTGCCAGCAGTGAAGTTGGAACGGCGGTCGGGTACGAGCAGTACTTC	CASSEVGTAVGYEQYF
TRBV5-1	many	.	TRBJ2-3	TGCGCCAGCAGCTTGGATCAGGTTACGCAGTATTTT	CASSLDQVTQYF
TRBV10-3	many	TRBD1	TRBJ1-5	TGTGCCACCGAAGACGGGACAGGGAAGCAGCCCCAGCATTTT	CATEDGTGKQPQHF
TRBV6-5	many	.	TRBJ1-2	TGTGCCAGCAGTTCCCTCTATGGCTACACCTTC	CASSSLYGYTF
TRBV11-2	.	TRBD2	TRBJ2-3	TGTGCCAGCAGCCATCTACTAGCGGGGGCAACCGGGGCAGATACGCAGTATTTT	CASSHLLAGATGADTQYF
TRBV4-2	many	.	TRBJ1-1	TGTGCCAGCAGCCAAGGGAGGACCGTGAACACTGAAGCTTTCTTT	CASSQGRTVNTEAFF
TRBV3-1	.	TRBD2	TRBJ2-7	TGTGCCAGCAGCCAAGGAGCGGGAGTGACTAAGCAGTACTTC	CASSQGAGVTKQYF
TRBV27	.	.	TRBJ1-1	TGTGCCAGCAGTTTATCGGAGCTGAACACTGAAGCTTTCTTT	CASSLSELNTEAFF
TRBV5-1	.	.	TRBJ1-1	TGCGCCAGCAGCTTGGAGGTAGGGCGGACTGAAGCTTTCTTT	CASSLEVGRTEAFF
TRBV5-1	many	.	TRBJ2-1	TGCGCCAGCAGCTTGGGTCAGGGGGGCGCTTACAATGAGCAGTTCTTC	CASSLGQGGAYNEQFF
TRBV15	many	.	TRBJ1-5	TGTGCCACCAGCAGAGATGCAGTTCAGGCCCAGCATTTT	CATSRDAVQAQHF
TRBV7-9	many	TRBD1	TRBJ1-1	TGTGCCAGCAGCTTAGCTACGACAGGGGGCAGGGAAGCTTTCTTT	CASSLATTGGREAFF
TRBV29-1	many	.	TRBJ2-3	TGCAGCGTTGAAAAACCAGCGGGCGCAGATACGCAGTATTTT	CSVEKPAGADTQYF
TRBV5-5	.	.	TRBJ2-5	TGTGCCAGCAGCGTGAGAGGGTCTCGGGAGACCCAGTACTTC	CASSVRGSRETQYF
TRBV6-2/TRBV6-3	.	TRBD2	TRBJ2-1	TGTGCCAGCAGTAACCCGGGACTAGCGGGGGGGCTGGGTCGTATAAATGAGCAGTTCTTC	CASSNPGLAGGLGRINEQFF
TRBV5-1	few	.	TRBJ2-2	TGCGCCAGCAGCTTAAAAGTAGCGACCGGGGAGCTGTTTTTT	CASSLKVATGELFF
TRBV7-2	.	TRBD1	TRBJ1-1	TGTGCCAGCAGCTTTGACAGGGGGATTGCTGAAGCTTTCTTT	CASSFDRGIAEAFF
TRBV5-1	many	TRBD1	TRBJ2-7	TGCGCCAGCAGCTCCCCCGGGACAGGGAACGAGCAGTACTTC	CASSSPGTGNEQYF
TRBV7-8	many	TRBD1	TRBJ1-5	TGTGCCAGCAGCTTGGACAGGGCGATTCAGCCCCAGCATTTT	CASSLDRAIQPQHF
TRBV10-3	many	TRBD2	TRBJ2-7	TGTGCCATCAGTGGGCTAGCGGATACCTACGAGCAGTACTTC	CAISGLADTYEQYF
TRBV7-9	many	.	TRBJ1-3	TGTGCCAGCAACCTCCGAGGGGACTCTGGAAACACCATATATTTT	CASNLRGDSGNTIYF